This TCR beta chain originates from a study of regulatory T cells in long-lasting Graves disease. Building of the TCR beta libraries involved iRepertoire HTBI primers and Arm-PCR of CDR3 regions. TCRdb independently ran MiXCR on the multiplex PCR reads; one entry per CDR3 protein. The sample has 500,000 to 700,000 distinct CDR3 sequences; less than 20% are singletons. Described time point: newly diagnosed GD, antithyroid drugs for less than 3 months. PBMCs provided the RNA from which the TCR library was made. Peripheral blood, around 9.9 milliliters per patient, was collected in EDTA tubes. In its sample, this clonotype was seen many times. The germline CDR1 and CDR2 sequences are SNHLY and FYNNEI. The CDR3 runs to 12 residues. Trimming pared 6 bases from V and 3 bases from J, leaving 9 bases between. The data were also submitted as part of a second study, on T cells in Graves' hyperthyroidism and ophthalmopathy. That paper notes: Most expanded thyroid clonotypes above 0.001 recurred in blood.

The chain employs TRBV2 and TRBJ2-7; D is perhaps TRBD1 (6 bases). Sequences were derived from peripheral blood mononuclear cells (PBMCs), sampled at new diagnosis, from a patient treated with antithyroid drugs. The TCR sequence derives from a woman aged 25 to 39 with Graves disease. The DNA for the CDR3 is TGTGCCAGCAGACTGGACAGCTACGAGCAGTACTTC. Its translation: CASRLDSYEQYF.